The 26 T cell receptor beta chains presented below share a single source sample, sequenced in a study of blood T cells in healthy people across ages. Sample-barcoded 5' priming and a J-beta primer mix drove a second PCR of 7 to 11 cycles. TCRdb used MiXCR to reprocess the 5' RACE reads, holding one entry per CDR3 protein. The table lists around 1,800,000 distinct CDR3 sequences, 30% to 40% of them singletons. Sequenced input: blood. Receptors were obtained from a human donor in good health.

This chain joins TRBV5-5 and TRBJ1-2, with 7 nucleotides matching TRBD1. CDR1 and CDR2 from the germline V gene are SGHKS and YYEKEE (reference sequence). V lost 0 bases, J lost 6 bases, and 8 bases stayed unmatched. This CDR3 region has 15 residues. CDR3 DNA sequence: TGTGCCAGCAGCTTGGAGGGGGCGGTTTACAATGGCTACACCTTC. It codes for CASSLEGAVYNGYTF.

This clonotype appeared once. CDR3 sequence: CASSLQGGDGEQYF. In DNA form, the CDR3 reads TGTGCCAGCAGCTTACAGGGAGGGGATGGAGAGCAGTACTTC. The chain uses TRBV7-2 and TRBJ2-5; TRBD2 agrees at 7 bases. Germline V gives CDR1 SGHTA, CDR2 FQGNSA. The CDR3 extends over 14 amino acids. The trim removed 2 bases at V and 11 bases at J, leaving 11 bases unmatched.

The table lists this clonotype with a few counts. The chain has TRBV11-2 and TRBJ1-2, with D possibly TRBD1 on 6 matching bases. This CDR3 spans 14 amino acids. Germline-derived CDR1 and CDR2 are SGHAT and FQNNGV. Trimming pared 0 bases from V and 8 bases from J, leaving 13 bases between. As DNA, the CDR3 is TGTGCCAGCAGCTTAGACCAGGGGTTGGGGGGCTACACCTTC. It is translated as CASSLDQGLGGYTF.

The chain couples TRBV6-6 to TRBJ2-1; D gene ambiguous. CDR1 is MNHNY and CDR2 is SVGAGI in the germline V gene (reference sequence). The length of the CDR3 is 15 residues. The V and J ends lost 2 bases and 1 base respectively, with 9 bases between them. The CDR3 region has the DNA TGTGCCAGCAGTTACACGGCAGTTTCCTACAATGAGCAGTTCTTC. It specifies CASSYTAVSYNEQFF.

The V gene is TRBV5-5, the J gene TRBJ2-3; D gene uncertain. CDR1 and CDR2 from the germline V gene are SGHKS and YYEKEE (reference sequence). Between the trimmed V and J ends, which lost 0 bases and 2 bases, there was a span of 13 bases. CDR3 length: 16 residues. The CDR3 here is CASSLVTVSVTDTQYF. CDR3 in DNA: TGTGCCAGCAGCTTGGTCACGGTTTCTGTCACAGATACGCAGTATTTT.

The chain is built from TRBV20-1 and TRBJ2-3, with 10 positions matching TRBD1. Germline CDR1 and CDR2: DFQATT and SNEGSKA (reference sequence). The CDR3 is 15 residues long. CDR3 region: CGSDRDRGYLDTQYF. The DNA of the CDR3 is TGCGGTTCGGACCGGGACAGGGGTTATTTGGATACGCAGTATTTT.

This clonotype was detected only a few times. As DNA, the CDR3 is TGTGCCAGCAGTCCCATACAGGCTGCTCTCGAGCAGTACTTC. Amino acids: CASSPIQAALEQYF. The rearrangement uses TRBV27 and TRBJ2-7, with D tentatively TRBD1 (5 bases). The CDR3 runs to 14 residues. Looked up from germline, CDR1 is MNHEY and CDR2 is SMNVEV (reference sequence). V gave up 5 bases and J gave up 6 bases, with 17 bases separating them.

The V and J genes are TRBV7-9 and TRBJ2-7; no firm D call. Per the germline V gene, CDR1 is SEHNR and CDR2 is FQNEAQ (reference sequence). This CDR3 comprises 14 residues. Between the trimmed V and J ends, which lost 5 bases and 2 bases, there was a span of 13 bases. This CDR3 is CASSPVETPYEQYF. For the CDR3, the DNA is TGTGCCAGCAGCCCCGTGGAGACCCCCTACGAGCAGTACTTC.

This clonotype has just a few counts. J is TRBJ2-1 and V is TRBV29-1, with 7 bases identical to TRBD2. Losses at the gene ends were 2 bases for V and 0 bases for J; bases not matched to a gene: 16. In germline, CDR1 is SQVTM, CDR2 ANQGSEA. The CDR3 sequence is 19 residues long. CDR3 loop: CSVEYYTMGGTLSYNEQFF. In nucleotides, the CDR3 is TGCAGCGTTGAATACTATACTATGGGGGGGACTCTCTCCTACAATGAGCAGTTCTTC.

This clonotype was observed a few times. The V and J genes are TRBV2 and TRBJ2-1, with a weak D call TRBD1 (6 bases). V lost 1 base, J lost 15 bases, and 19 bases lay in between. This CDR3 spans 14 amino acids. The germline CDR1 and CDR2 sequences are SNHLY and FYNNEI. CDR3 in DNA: TGTGCCAGCAGTGAAGGGACAGCCCATTCCTCACCGTTCTTC. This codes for CASSEGTAHSSPFF. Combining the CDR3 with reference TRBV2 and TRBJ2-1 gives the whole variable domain EPEVTQTPSHQVTQMGQEVILRCVPISNHLYFYWYRQILGQKVEFLVSFYNNEISEKSEIFDDQFSVERPDGSNFTLKIRSTKLEDSAMYFCASSEGTAHSSPFFGPGTRLTVL.

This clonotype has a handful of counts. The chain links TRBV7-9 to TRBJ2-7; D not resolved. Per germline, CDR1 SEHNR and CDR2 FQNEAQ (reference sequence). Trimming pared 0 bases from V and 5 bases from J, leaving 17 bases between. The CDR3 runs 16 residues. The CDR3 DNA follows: TGTGCCAGCAGCTTAGCGCGTAGTTTGGGGATCCACGAGCAGTACTTC. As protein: CASSLARSLGIHEQYF.

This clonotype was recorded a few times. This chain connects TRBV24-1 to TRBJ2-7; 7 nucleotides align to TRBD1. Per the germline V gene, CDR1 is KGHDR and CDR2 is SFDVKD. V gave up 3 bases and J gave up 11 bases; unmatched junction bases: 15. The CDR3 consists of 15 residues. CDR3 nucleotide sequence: TGTGCCACCAGTGATCCTAGACAGGGCCAAGCCGCGGAGTACTTC. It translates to CATSDPRQGQAAEYF.

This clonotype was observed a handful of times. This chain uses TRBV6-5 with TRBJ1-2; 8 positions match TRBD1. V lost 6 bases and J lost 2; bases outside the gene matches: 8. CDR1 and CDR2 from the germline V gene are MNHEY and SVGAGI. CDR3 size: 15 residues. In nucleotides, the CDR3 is TGTGCCAGCAGCCTAACAGGGGGGGTAAACTATGGCTACACCTTC. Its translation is CASSLTGGVNYGYTF.

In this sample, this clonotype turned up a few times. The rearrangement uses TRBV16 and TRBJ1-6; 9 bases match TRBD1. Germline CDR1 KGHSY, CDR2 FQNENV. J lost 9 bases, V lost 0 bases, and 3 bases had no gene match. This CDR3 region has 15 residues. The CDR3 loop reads CASSQSGTGSSPLHF. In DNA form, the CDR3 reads TGTGCCAGCAGCCAATCTGGGACAGGGTCTTCACCCCTCCACTTT.

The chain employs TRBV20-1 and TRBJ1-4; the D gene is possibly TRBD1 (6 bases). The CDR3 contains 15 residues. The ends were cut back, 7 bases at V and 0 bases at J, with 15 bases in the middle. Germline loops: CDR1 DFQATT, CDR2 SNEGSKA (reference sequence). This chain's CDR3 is CSVSQGFATNEKLFF. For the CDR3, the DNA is TGCAGTGTTAGCCAGGGGTTTGCAACTAATGAAAAACTGTTTTTT.

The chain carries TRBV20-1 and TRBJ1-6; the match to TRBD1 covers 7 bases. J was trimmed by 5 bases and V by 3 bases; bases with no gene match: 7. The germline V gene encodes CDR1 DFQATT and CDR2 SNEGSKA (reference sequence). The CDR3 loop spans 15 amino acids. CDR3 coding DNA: TGCAGTGCTAGTTTTAGACAGGGAGATAATTCACCCCTCCACTTT. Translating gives CSASFRQGDNSPLHF.

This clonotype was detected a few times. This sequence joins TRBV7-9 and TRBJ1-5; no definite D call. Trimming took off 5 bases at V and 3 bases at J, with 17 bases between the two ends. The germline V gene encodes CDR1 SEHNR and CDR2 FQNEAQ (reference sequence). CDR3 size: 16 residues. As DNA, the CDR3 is TGTGCCAGCAGCGCCCTTTCCTTGGGCAACAATCAGCCCCAGCATTTT. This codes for CASSALSLGNNQPQHF.

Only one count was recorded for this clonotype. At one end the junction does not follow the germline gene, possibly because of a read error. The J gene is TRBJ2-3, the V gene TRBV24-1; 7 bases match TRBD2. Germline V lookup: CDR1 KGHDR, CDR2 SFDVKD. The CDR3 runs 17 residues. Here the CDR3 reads CAPSDPRGRVATDTQYF. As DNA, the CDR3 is TGTGCCCCCAGTGATCCCCGGGGGAGGGTCGCAACAGATACGCAGTATTTT.

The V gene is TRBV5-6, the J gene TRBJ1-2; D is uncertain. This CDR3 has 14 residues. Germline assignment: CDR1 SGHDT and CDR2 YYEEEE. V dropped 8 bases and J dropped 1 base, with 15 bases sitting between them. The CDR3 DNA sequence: TGTGCCAGTTCTCCCCTCGGGGTTAACTATGGCTACACCTTC. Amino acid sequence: CASSPLGVNYGYTF.

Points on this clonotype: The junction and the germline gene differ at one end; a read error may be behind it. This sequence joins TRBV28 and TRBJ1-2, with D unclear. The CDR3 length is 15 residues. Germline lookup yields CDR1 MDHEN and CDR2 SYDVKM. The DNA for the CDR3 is TGCGCCAGCAGAAGACGGGTCACCGAGAGCCACGGCTACACCTTC. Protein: CASRRRVTESHGYTF.

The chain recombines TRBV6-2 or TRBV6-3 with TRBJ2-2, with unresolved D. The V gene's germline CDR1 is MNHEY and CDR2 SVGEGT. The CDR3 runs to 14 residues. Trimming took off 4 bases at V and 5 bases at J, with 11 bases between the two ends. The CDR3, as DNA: TGTGCCAGCAGTTTAGTGACGGAGACCGGGGAGCTGTTTTTT. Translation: CASSLVTETGELFF.

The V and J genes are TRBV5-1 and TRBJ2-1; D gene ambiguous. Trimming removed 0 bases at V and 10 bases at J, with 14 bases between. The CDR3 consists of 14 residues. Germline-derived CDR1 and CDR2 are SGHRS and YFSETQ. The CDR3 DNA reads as TGCGCCAGCAGCTTGGACCAGATGCTAGTGGAGCAGTTCTTC. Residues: CASSLDQMLVEQFF.

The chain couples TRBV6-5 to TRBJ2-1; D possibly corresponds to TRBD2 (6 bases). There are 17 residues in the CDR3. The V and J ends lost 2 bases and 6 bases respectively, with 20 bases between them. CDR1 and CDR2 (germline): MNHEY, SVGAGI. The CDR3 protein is CASSYRSVAVQFNEQFF. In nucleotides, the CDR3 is TGTGCCAGCAGTTACCGGAGTGTAGCGGTTCAATTCAATGAGCAGTTCTTC.

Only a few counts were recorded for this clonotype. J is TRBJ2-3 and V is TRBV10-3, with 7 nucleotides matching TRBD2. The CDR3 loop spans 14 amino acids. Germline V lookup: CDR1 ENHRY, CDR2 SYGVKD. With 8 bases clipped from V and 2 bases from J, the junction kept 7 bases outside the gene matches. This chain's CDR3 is CAIASGDNTDTQYF. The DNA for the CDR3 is TGTGCCATCGCGAGCGGGGATAACACAGATACGCAGTATTTT.

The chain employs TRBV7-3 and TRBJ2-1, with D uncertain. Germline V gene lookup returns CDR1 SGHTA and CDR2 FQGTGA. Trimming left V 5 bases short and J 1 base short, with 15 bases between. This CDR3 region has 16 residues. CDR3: CASSPQETQSYNEQFF. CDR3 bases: TGTGCCAGCAGCCCCCAGGAGACGCAATCCTACAATGAGCAGTTCTTC.

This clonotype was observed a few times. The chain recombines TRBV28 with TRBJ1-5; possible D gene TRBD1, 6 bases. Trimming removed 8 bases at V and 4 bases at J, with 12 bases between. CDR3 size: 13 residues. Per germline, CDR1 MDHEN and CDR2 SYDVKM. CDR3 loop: CASVRGANQPQHF. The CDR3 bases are TGTGCCAGCGTCCGGGGGGCGAATCAGCCCCAGCATTTT.